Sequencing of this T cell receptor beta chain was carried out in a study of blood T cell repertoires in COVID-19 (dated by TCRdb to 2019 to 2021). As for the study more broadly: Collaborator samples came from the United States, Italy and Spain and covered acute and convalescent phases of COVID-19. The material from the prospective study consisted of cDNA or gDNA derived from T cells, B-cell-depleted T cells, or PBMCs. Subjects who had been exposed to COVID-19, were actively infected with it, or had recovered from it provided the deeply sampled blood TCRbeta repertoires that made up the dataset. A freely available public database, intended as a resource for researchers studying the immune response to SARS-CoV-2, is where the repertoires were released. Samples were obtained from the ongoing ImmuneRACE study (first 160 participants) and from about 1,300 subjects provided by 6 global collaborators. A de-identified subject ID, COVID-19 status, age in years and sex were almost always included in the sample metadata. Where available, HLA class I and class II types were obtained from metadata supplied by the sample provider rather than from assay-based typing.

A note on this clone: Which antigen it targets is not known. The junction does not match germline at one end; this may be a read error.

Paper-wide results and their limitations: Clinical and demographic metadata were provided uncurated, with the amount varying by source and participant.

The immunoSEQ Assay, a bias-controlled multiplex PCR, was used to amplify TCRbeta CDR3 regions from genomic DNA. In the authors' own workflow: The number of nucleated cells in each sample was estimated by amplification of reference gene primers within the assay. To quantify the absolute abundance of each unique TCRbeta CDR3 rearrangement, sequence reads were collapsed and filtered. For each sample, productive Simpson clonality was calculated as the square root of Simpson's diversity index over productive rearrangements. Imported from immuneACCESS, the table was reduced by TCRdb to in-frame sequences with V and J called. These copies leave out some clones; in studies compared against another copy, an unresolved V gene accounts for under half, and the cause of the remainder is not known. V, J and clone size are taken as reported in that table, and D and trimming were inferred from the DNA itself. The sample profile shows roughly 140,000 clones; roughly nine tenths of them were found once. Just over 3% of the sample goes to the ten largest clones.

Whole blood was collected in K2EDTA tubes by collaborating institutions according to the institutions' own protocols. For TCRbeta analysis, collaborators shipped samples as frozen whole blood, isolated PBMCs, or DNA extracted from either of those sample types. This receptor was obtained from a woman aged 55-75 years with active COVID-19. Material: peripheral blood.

The CDR3 protein: CASSLGAYGYTF. The DNA sequence reads TGTGCCAGCAGTTTAGGAGCCTATGGCTACACCTTC. The chain employs TRBV11-2 and TRBJ1-2; confidence is insufficient to name the D gene. The germline V gene encodes CDR1 SGHAT and CDR2 FQNNGV. Counted from cysteine to phenylalanine, this CDR3 has 12 amino acids. The CDR3 DNA has 36 bases and is translated from base 1.